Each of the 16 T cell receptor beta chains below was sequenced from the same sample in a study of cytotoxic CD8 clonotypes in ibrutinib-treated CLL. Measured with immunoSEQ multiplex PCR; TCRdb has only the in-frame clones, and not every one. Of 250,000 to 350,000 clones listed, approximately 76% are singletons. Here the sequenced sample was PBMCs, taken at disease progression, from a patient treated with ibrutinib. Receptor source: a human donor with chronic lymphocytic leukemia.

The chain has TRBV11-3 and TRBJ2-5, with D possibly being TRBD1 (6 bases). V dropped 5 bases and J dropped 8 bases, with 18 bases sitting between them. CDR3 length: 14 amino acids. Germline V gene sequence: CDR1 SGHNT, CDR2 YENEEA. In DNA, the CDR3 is TGTGCCAGCAGCAGAGGGGGTACTATAGATACCCAGTACTTC. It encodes CASSRGGTIDTQYF.

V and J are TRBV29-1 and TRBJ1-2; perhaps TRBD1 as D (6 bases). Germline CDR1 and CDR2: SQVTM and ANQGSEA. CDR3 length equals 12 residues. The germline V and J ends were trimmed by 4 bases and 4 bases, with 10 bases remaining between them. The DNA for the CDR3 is TGCAGCGTTGTACGGACAGTCTATGGCTACACCTTC. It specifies CSVVRTVYGYTF.

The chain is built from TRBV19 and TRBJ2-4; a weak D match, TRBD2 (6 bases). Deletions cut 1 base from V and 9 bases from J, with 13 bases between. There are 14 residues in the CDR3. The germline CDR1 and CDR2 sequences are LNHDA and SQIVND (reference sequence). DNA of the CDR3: TGTGCCAGTAGTATAGTTACTAGCTATGGCATTCAGTACTTC. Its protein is CASSIVTSYGIQYF.

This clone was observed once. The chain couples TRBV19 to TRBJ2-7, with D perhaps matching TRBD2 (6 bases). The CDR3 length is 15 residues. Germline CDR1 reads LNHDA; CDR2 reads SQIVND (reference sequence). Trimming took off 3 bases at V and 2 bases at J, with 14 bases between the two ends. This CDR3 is CASSIPWRVPYEQYF. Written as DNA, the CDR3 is TGTGCCAGTAGTATTCCCTGGAGGGTTCCCTACGAGCAGTACTTC.

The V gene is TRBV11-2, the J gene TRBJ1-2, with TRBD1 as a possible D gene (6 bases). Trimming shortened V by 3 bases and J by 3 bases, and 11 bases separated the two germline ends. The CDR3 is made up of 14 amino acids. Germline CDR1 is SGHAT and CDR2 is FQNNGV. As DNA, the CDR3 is TGTGCCAGCAGCTTCCGAGGGGGAGACTATGGCTACACCTTC. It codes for CASSFRGGDYGYTF.

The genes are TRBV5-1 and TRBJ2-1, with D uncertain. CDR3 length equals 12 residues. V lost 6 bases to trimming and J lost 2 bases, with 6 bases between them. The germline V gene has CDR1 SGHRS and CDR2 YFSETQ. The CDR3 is CASTSTYNEQFF. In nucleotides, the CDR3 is TGCGCCAGCACAAGCACCTACAATGAGCAGTTCTTC. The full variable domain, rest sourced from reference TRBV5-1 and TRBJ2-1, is KAGVTQTPRYLIKTRGQQVTLSCSPISGHRSVSWYQQTPGQGLQFLFEYFSETQRNKGNFPGRFSGRQFSNSRSEMNVSTLELGDSALYLCASTSTYNEQFFGPGTRLTVL.

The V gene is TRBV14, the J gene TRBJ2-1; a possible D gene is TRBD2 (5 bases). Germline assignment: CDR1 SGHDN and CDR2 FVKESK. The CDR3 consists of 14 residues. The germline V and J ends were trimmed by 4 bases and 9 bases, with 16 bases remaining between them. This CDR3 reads CASSPLVFGSEQFF. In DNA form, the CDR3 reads TGTGCCAGCAGCCCACTAGTTTTTGGCTCTGAGCAGTTCTTC.

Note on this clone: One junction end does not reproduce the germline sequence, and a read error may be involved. CDR3 region: CASRVSPAASGNGGDF. CDR3 DNA sequence: TGTGCCAGCAGAGTCTCCCCAGCGGCTAGCGGGAATGGGGGCGATTTC. V usage is TRBV2 and J usage is TRBJ2-7; TRBD2 matches at 9 bases. The germline V gene encodes CDR1 SNHLY and CDR2 FYNNEI. The CDR3 has 16 amino acids.

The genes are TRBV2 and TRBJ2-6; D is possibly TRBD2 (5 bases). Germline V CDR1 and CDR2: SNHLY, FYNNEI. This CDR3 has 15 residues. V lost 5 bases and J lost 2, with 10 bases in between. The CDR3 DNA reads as TGTGCCAGCAGTACGGGGATGCCTGGGGCCAACGTCCTGACTTTC. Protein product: CASSTGMPGANVLTF. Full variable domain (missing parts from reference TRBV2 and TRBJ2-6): EPEVTQTPSHQVTQMGQEVILRCVPISNHLYFYWYRQILGQKVEFLVSFYNNEISEKSEIFDDQFSVERPDGSNFTLKIRSTKLEDSAMYFCASSTGMPGANVLTFGAGSRLTVL.

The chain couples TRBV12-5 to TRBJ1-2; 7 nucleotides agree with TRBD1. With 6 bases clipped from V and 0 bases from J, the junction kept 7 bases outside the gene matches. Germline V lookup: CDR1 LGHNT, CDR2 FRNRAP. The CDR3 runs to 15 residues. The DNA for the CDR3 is TGTGCTAGTGGCCGAGGGACAGATACTAACTATGGCTACACCTTC. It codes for CASGRGTDTNYGYTF.

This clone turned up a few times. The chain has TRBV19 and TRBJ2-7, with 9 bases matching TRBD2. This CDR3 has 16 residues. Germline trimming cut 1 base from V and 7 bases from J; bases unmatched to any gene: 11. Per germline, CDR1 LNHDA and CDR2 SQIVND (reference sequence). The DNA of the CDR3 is TGTGCCAGTAGTATAGTCGCGGGAGGGCCTTCGGGGGAGCAGTACTTC. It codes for CASSIVAGGPSGEQYF.

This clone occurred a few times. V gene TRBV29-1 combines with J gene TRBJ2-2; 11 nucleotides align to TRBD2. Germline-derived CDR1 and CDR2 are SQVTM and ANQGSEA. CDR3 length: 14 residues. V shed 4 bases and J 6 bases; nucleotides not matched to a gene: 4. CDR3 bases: TGCAGCGTTGGCGTAGCGGGAGGGCCCGGGGAGCTGTTTTTT. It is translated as CSVGVAGGPGELFF.

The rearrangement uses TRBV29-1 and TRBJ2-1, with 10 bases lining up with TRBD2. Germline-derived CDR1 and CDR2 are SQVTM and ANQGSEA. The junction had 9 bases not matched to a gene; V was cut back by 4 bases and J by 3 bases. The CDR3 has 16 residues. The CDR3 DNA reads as TGCAGCGTTGGAGGGCCCGGGACTAGCGACTACAATGAGCAGTTCTTC. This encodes CSVGGPGTSDYNEQFF.

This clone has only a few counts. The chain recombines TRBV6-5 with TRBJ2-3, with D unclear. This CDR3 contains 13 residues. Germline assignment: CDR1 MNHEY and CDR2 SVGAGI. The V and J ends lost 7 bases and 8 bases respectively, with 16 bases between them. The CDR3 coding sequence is TGTGCCAGCAAACCACGAGCGTTGGGTACGCAGTATTTT. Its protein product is CASKPRALGTQYF.

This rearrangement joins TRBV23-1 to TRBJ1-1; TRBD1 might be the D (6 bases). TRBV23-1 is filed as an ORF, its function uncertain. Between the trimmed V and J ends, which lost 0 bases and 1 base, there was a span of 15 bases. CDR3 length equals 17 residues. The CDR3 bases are TGCGCCAGCAGTCAATCGGGGGGCGGACTCAAGAACACTGAAGCTTTCTTT. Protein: CASSQSGGGLKNTEAFF.

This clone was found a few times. Here the CDR3 DNA reads TGTGCCAGCTCCCCTGGGAGGGGGCACGGCTACACCTTC. Encoded protein: CASSPGRGHGYTF. The gene calls are TRBV18 and TRBJ1-2, with TRBD1 matching 7 bases. Per the germline V gene, CDR1 is KGHSH and CDR2 is LQKENI. Losses at the gene ends were 6 bases for V and 8 bases for J; bases not matched to a gene: 9. There are 13 residues in the CDR3.